The 5 T cell receptor beta chains listed next were all sequenced from one sample in a study of OX40 agonist ivuxolimab in advanced cancers. Here immunoSEQ multiplex PCR was the method, and the copy in TCRdb shows in-frame clones only, minus some. This sample has some 68,000 clones, with 75% to 90% found just once. The sample consisted of CD4+ or CD8+ T cells sorted from blood, taken in a trial of the OX40 agonist ivuxolimab. All receptors come from an adult with an advanced solid tumor such as melanoma, head and neck, liver or kidney cancer.

V gene TRBV28 combines with J gene TRBJ1-1; tentative D call: TRBD1 (6 bases). Trimming pared 3 bases from V and 1 base from J, leaving 9 bases between. The germline V gene encodes CDR1 MDHEN and CDR2 SYDVKM. The CDR3 loop spans 14 amino acids. The CDR3 DNA follows: TGTGCCAGCAGTTTGGGGGGGCCGAACACTGAAGCTTTCTTT. It yields the protein CASSLGGPNTEAFF.

The chain carries TRBV7-2 and TRBJ2-1, with 7 nucleotides matching TRBD1. Germline-derived CDR1 and CDR2 are SGHTA and FQGNSA. Trimming cost V 3 bases and J 1 base; bases outside gene matches: 3. The CDR3 has 15 residues. CDR3 sequence: CASSLQGQSYNEQFF. CDR3 nucleotides: TGTGCCAGCAGCTTGCAGGGACAGTCCTACAATGAGCAGTTCTTC.

This sequence joins TRBV9 and TRBJ2-1, with 12 nucleotides matching TRBD2. Per germline, CDR1 SGDLS and CDR2 YYNGEE. CDR3 size: 18 residues. V shed 1 base, J shed 6 bases, and the junction held 11 bases outside the gene matches. In DNA, the CDR3 is TGTGCCAGCAGCGTACTCCCAGCGGCTAGCGGGAGGGTCAATGAGCAGTTCTTC. Its protein product is CASSVLPAASGRVNEQFF.

This clone has only one observation. The J gene is TRBJ1-4, the V gene TRBV4-1; D uncertain. The CDR3 spans 17 residues. The germline V and J ends were trimmed by 2 bases and 4 bases, with 17 bases remaining between them. The V gene's germline CDR1 is MGHRA and CDR2 YSYEKL. The CDR3 region has the DNA TGCGCCAGCAGCCAAAGGGTGCAACGGAGTTTTAATGAAAAACTGTTTTTT. It encodes CASSQRVQRSFNEKLFF.

V usage is TRBV7-2 and J usage is TRBJ2-4, with D unclear. The germline gives CDR1 SGHTA, CDR2 FQGNSA. Trimming stripped 2 bases from V and 0 bases from J, with 11 bases between. This CDR3 has 16 residues. The CDR3 region has the DNA TGTGCCAGCAGCTTATTCCCAGCTATAGCCAAAAACATTCAGTACTTC. Translating gives CASSLFPAIAKNIQYF.